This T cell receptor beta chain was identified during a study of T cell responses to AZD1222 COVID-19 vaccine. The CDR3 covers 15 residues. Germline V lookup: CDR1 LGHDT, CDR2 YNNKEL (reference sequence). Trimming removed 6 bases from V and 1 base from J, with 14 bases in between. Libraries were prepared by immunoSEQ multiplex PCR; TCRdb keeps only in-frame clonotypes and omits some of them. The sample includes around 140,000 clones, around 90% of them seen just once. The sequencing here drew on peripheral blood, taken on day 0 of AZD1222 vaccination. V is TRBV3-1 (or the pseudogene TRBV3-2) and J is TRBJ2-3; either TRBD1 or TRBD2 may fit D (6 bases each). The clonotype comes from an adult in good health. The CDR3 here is CASSTPGGRTDTQYF. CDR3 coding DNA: TGTGCCAGCAGTACCCCCGGGGGCCGCACAGATACGCAGTATTTT.